This T cell receptor (beta chain) came from a study of blood T cells in healthy people across ages. This clonotype appeared many times. Its specificity is not known. Study-wide results and limits: Age showed a roughly linear inverse relationship with TCR beta diversity per million T cells.

Through a sample-barcoded 5' primer and a J-beta primer mix, a second PCR was run for about 6 to 12 cycles. MiXCR, applied by TCRdb to the 5' RACE reads, yields one record per CDR3 protein. The sample has about 650,000 distinct CDR3 sequences, under 65% seen once. The sequencing sample was made of blood. The TCR originated in a woman older than 75 in good health.

Written as DNA, the CDR3 is TGCGCCAGCAGCTTGCATGCTGGGGCCAACGTCCTGACTTTC. This gives the protein CASSLHAGANVLTF. The chain couples TRBV5-1 to TRBJ2-6; D is undetermined. The CDR3 is 14 residues long. Trimming shortened V by 1 base and J by 2 bases, and 4 bases separated the two germline ends. The V gene's germline CDR1 is SGHRS and CDR2 YFSETQ.